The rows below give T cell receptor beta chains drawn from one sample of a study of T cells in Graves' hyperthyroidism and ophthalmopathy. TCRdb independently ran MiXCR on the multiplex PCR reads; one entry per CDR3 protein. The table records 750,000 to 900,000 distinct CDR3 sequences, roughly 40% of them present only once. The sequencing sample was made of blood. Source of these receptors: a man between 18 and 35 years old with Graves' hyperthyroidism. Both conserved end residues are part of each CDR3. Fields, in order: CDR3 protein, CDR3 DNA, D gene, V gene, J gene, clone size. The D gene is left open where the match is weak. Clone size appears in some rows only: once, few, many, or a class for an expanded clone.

CASSKGPLEYFGTQYF	TGTGCCAGCAGCAAGGGACCTCTAGAATATTTTGGGACCCAGTACTTC	.	TRBV6-5	TRBJ2-5	.
CASSQDRRTGYTF	TGTGCCAGCAGCCAAGATCGTAGGACGGGCTACACCTTC	.	TRBV3-1	TRBJ1-2	.
CAWSVIAGAPYEQYF	TGTGCCTGGAGTGTAATAGCGGGTGCCCCCTACGAGCAGTACTTC	TRBD2	TRBV30	TRBJ2-7	.
CATSPGGGDYEQYF	TGCGCCACCTCCCCGGGAGGAGGTGACTACGAGCAGTACTTC	TRBD2	TRBV5-1	TRBJ2-7	.
CASRGNLDTEAFF	TGTGCCAGCAGGGGGAATCTGGACACTGAAGCTTTCTTT	.	TRBV7-7	TRBJ1-1	few
CASSSSGDVEQYF	TGTGCCAGCAGCTCTTCAGGGGACGTCGAGCAGTACTTC	.	TRBV5-5	TRBJ2-7	many
CASSQEMGLTSGELFF	TGTGCCAGCAGCCAAGAAATGGGCCTTACGAGCGGGGAGCTGTTTTTT	.	TRBV7-2	TRBJ2-2	.
CASSLDLAARGYF	TGTGCCAGCAGTTTAGATCTAGCGGCAAGGGGGTACTTC	TRBD2	TRBV12-3/TRBV12-4	TRBJ2-7	.
CASSQEGQGRYEQYF	TGCGCCAGCAGCCAAGAGGGACAGGGACGCTACGAGCAGTACTTC	TRBD1	TRBV4-1	TRBJ2-7	few
CASSEVGNQPQHF	TGTGCCAGCAGTGAAGTAGGCAATCAGCCCCAGCATTTT	.	TRBV6-5	TRBJ1-5	many
CASSLGTGVAGANVLTF	TGTGCCAGCAGCTTAGGGACAGGGGTTGCTGGGGCCAACGTCCTGACTTTC	TRBD1	TRBV7-3	TRBJ2-6	.
CASSYSGQGETEAFF	TGTGCCAGCAGTTACTCGGGTCAAGGGGAGACTGAAGCTTTCTTT	.	TRBV6-5	TRBJ1-1	.
CASRFGGQRLSGNTIYF	TGTGCCAGCAGATTTGGGGGACAGAGACTCTCTGGAAACACCATATATTTT	TRBD1	TRBV12-3/TRBV12-4	TRBJ1-3	.
CASSLGGRAGEQYF	TGTGCCAGCAGCTTAGGTGGGAGGGCTGGCGAGCAGTACTTC	TRBD2	TRBV13	TRBJ2-7	few
CASSHIEGGPHEQYF	TGTGCCAGCAGCCATATAGAGGGGGGGCCCCACGAGCAGTACTTC	.	TRBV9	TRBJ2-7	.
CASRGTGNTGELFF	TGTGCCAGCAGGGGGACAGGGAACACCGGGGAGCTGTTTTTT	TRBD1	TRBV2	TRBJ2-2	many
CASSIHGSSYEQYF	TGTGCCAGTAGTATTCACGGGAGCTCCTACGAGCAGTACTTC	.	TRBV19	TRBJ2-7	.
CASTPPLGGGRNTEAFF	TGTGCCAGTACCCCACCACTCGGGGGTGGGCGGAACACTGAAGCTTTCTTT	.	TRBV19	TRBJ1-1	few
CASSVDGLGTEAFF	TGTGCCAGCAGCGTAGATGGGTTGGGCACTGAAGCTTTCTTT	.	TRBV9	TRBJ1-1	.
CATSLGGSGGPAGSQYF	TGTGCCACCAGCCTTGGGGGTAGCGGGGGGCCAGCGGGGTCCCAGTACTTC	TRBD2	TRBV15	TRBJ2-5	many
CASSQDGQVSQPQHF	TGCGCCAGCAGCCAAGACGGGCAGGTCTCGCAGCCCCAGCATTTT	.	TRBV4-1	TRBJ1-5	many
CASRPPGPMNTEAFF	TGTGCCAGCAGGCCTCCAGGGCCCATGAACACTGAAGCTTTCTTT	.	TRBV2	TRBJ1-1	.
CASSQDRGNTEAFF	TGTGCCAGCAGCCAAGATAGGGGGAACACTGAAGCTTTCTTT	.	TRBV4-2	TRBJ1-1	many
CSVEVDRDYEQYF	TGCAGCGTTGAGGTGGACAGGGACTACGAGCAGTACTTC	TRBD1	TRBV29-1	TRBJ2-7	many
CASSKGHSVAEAFF	TGTGCCAGCAGCAAGGGACACTCCGTCGCCGAAGCTTTCTTT	.	TRBV7-6	TRBJ1-1	few
CASKDLTF	TGTGCCAGCAAGGACCTGACTTTC	.	TRBV7-9	TRBJ2-6	.